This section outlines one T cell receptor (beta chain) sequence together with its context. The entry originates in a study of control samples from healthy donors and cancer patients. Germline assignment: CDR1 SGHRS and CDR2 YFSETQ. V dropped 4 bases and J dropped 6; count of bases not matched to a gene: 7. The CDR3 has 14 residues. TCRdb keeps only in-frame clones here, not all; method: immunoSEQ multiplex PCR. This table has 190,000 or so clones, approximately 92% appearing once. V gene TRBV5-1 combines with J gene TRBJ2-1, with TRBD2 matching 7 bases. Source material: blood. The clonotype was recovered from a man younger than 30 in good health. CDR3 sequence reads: CASSDQGGFNEQFF. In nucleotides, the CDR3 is TGCGCCAGCAGCGATCAGGGAGGGTTCAATGAGCAGTTCTTC. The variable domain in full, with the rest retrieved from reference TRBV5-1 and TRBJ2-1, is KAGVTQTPRYLIKTRGQQVTLSCSPISGHRSVSWYQQTPGQGLQFLFEYFSETQRNKGNFPGRFSGRQFSNSRSEMNVSTLELGDSALYLCASSDQGGFNEQFFGPGTRLTVL.